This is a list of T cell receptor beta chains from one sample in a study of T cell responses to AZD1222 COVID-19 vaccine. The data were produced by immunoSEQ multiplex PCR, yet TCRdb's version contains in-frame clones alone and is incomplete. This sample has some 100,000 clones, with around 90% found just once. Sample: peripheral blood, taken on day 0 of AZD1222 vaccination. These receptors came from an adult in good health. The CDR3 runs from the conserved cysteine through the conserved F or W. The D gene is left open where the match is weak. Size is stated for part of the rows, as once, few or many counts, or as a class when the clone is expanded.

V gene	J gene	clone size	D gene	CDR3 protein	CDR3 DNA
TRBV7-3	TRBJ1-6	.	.	CASSLSPGLNSPLHF	TGTGCCAGCAGCTTATCCCCGGGCCTTAATTCACCCCTCCACTTT
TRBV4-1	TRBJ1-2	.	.	CASSQEPAGFHGYTF	TGCGCCAGCAGCCAGGAGCCCGCGGGGTTTCACGGCTACACCTTC
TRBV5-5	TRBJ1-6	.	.	CASSHKLTEGNSPLHF	TGTGCCAGCAGCCATAAACTCACAGAGGGAAATTCACCCCTCCACTTT
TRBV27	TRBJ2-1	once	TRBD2	CASRQTSGSLNEQFF	TGTGCCAGCAGACAAACTAGCGGGAGTTTGAATGAGCAGTTCTTC
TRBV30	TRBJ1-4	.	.	CAWSIGGARGEKLFF	TGTGCCTGGAGTATAGGGGGGGCTAGAGGTGAAAAACTGTTTTTT
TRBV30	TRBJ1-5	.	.	CAWSKQGHQPQHF	TGTGCCTGGAGTAAACAGGGTCATCAGCCCCAGCATTTT
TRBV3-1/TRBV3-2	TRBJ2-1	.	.	CASSPTLGLDNEQFF	TGTGCCAGCAGCCCAACCCTGGGACTTGACAATGAGCAGTTCTTC
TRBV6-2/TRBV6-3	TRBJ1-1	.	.	CASSYSSPNTEAFF	TGTGCCAGCAGTTACTCGAGCCCGAACACTGAAGCTTTCTTT
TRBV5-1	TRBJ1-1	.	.	CASSSRQLNTEAFF	TGCGCCAGCAGCTCACGACAGTTGAACACTGAAGCTTTCTTT
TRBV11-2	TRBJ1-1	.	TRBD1	CASSPQGGEFYEAFF	TGTGCCAGCAGCCCCCAGGGGGGCGAATTTTATGAAGCTTTCTTT
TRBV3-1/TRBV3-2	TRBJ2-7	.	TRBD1	CASSQTIRDRPTYEQYF	TGTGCCAGCAGCCAAACTATAAGGGACAGGCCAACCTACGAGCAGTACTTC
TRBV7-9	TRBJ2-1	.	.	CASSLGPSWFF	TGTGCCAGCAGCTTAGGGCCTAGTTGGTTCTTC
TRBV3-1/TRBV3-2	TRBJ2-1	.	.	CASSQDLAGRDEQFF	TGTGCCAGCAGCCAAGATCTCGCGGGGAGAGATGAGCAGTTCTTC
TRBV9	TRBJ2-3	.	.	CASSPGGTDTQYF	TGTGCCAGCAGCCCGGGGGGCACAGATACGCAGTATTTT
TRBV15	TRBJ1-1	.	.	CATSRPRIRGSGTEAFF	TGTGCCACCAGCAGACCCCGGATTAGGGGGAGTGGCACTGAAGCTTTCTTT
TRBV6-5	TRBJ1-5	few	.	CASSFSMDGNQPQHF	TGTGCCAGCAGTTTTTCAATGGACGGCAATCAGCCCCAGCATTTT
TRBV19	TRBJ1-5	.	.	CASSIETGPVYSNQPQHF	TGTGCCAGTAGTATAGAGACGGGGCCGGTCTATAGCAATCAGCCCCAGCATTTT
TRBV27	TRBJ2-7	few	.	CASSIEGGRPYEQYF	TGTGCCAGCAGCATTGAGGGCGGAAGGCCTTACGAGCAGTACTTC
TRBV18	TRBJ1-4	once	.	CASSPRSTGKLFF	TGTGCCAGCTCACCCCGCTCTACGGGAAAACTGTTTTTT
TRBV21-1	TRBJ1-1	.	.	CASSKEPPMRDPNTEAFF	TGTGCCAGCAGCAAAGAGCCCCCCATGAGGGATCCCAACACTGAAGCTTTCTTT
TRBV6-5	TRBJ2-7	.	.	CASSYSGRYYEQYF	TGTGCCAGCAGTTACTCGGGACGGTACTACGAGCAGTACTTC
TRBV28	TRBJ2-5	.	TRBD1	CASSLLTQTGRTETQYF	TGTGCCAGCAGTCTCCTCACTCAGACAGGGCGGACGGAGACCCAGTACTTC
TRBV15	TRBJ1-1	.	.	CATSRDHLEAFF	TGTGCCACCAGCAGAGATCACCTTGAAGCTTTCTTT
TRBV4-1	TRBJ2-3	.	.	CASSPRVWGTDTQYF	TGCGCCAGCAGCCCACGGGTATGGGGCACAGATACGCAGTATTTT
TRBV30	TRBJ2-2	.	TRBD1	CAWSMGQGDTGELFF	TGTGCCTGGAGTATGGGACAGGGAGACACCGGGGAGCTGTTTTTT
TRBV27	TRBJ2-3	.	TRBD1	CASTQTGGTDTQYF	TGTGCCAGCACCCAGACAGGGGGCACAGATACGCAGTATTTT
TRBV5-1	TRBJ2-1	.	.	CASSLTSLPTSNEQFF	TGCGCCAGCAGCTTAACTAGTCTCCCAACCTCCAATGAGCAGTTCTTC
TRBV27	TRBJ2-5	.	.	CASGPLVASETQYF	TGTGCCAGCGGGCCTTTGGTAGCGAGCGAGACCCAGTACTTC
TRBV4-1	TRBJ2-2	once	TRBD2	CATREGSGELFF	TGCGCCACCCGGGAGGGATCCGGGGAGCTGTTTTTT
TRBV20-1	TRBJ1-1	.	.	CSASGGPTEAFF	TGCAGTGCTAGTGGAGGGCCCACTGAAGCTTTCTTT
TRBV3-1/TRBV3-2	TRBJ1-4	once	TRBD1	CASSPGTGGEKLFF	TGTGCCAGCAGCCCAGGGACAGGGGGCGAAAAACTGTTTTTT
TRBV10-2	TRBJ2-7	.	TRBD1	CASSQTQGAEQYF	TGCGCCAGCAGCCAGACCCAGGGGGCCGAGCAGTACTTC